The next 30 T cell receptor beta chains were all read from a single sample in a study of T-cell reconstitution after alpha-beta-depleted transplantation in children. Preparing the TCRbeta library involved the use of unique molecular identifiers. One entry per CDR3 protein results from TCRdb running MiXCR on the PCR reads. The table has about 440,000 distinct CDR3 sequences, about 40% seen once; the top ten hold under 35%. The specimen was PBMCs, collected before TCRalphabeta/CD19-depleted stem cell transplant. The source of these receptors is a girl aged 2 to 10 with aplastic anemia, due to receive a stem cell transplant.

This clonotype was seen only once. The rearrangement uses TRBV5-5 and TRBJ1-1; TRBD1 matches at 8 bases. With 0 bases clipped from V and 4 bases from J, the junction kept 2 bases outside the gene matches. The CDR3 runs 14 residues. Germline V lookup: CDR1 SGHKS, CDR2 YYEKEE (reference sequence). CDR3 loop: CASSLVDRGTEAFF. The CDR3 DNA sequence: TGTGCCAGCAGCTTGGTTGACAGGGGCACTGAAGCTTTCTTT.

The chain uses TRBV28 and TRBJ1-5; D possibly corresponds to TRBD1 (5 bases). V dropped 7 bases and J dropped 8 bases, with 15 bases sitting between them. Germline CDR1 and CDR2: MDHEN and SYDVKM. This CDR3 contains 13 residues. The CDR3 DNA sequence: TGTGCCAGCACCTGGGGCTCCAGTGAGCCCCAGCATTTT. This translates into CASTWGSSEPQHF.

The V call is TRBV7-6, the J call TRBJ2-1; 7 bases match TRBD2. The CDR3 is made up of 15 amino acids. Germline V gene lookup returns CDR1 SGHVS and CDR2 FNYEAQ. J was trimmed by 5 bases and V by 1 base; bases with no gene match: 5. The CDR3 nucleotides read TGTGCCAGCAGCTTAGAAGCGGGGCCAAACAATGAGCAGTTCTTC. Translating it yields CASSLEAGPNNEQFF.

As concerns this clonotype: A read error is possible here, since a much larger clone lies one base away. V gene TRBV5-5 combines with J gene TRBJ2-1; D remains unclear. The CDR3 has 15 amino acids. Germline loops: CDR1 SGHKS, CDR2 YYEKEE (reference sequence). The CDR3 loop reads CAGRTDGSSYNEQFF. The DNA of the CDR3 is TGTGCCGGCAGAACCGACGGTAGCTCCTACAATGAGCAGTTCTTC.

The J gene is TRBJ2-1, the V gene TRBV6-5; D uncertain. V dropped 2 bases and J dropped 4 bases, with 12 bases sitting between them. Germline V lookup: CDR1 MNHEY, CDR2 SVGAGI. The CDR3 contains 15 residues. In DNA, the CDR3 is TGTGCCAGCAGTTACCTCACCCCCGAATACAATGAGCAGTTCTTC. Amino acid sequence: CASSYLTPEYNEQFF.

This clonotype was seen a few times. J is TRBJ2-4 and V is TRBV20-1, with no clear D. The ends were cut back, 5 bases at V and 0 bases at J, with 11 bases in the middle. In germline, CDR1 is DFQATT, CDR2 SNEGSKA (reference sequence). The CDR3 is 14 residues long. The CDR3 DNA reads TGCAGTGCTCTAGACTCGATAGCCAAAAACATTCAGTACTTC. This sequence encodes CSALDSIAKNIQYF.

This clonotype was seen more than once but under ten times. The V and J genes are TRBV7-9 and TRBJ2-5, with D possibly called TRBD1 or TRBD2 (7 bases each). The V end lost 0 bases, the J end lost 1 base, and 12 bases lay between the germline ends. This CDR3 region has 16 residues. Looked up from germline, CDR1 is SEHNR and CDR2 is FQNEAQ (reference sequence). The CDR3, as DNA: TGTGCCAGCAGCTTAGCGCAGGGGGGGGCCCAAGAGACCCAGTACTTC. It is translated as CASSLAQGGAQETQYF.

CDR3 sequence reads: CASSEAWGQLYEQYF. The CDR3 DNA reads as TGTGCCAGCAGTGAAGCTTGGGGACAGCTCTACGAGCAGTACTTC. The J gene is TRBJ2-7, the V gene TRBV6-1; 7 bases map to TRBD1. This CDR3 region has 15 residues. Germline CDR1 reads MNHNS; CDR2 reads SASEGT. J gave up 3 bases and V 0 bases, and 5 bases lay outside the gene matches.

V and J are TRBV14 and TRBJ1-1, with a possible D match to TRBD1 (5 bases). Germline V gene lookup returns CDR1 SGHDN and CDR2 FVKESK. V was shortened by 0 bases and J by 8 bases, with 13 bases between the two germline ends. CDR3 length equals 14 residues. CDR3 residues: CASSQELPGLEAFF. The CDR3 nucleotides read TGTGCCAGCAGCCAAGAGCTTCCGGGACTAGAAGCTTTCTTT.

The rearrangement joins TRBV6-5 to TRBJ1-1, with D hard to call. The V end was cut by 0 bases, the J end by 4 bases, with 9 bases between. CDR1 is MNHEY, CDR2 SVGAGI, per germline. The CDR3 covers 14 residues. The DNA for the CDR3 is TGTGCCAGCAGTTACTCGAGCAGGAGCACTGAAGCTTTCTTT. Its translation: CASSYSSRSTEAFF.

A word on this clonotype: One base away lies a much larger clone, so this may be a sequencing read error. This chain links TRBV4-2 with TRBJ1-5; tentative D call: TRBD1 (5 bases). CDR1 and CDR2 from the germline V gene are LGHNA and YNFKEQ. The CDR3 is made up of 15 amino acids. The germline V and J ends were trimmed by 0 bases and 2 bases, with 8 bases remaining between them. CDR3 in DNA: TGTGCCAGCAGCCAAGAAGGGGTCGGCAATCAGCCCCAGCATTTT. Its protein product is CASSQEGVGNQPQHF.

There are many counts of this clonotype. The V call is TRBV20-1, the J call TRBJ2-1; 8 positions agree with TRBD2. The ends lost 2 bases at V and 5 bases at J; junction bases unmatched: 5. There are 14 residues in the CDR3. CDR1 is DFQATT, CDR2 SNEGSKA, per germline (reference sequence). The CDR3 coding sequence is TGCAGTGCTAGACCGGGACTAGTTAACAATGAGCAGTTCTTC. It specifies CSARPGLVNNEQFF.

The CDR3 nucleotides read TGTGCCAGCCGATCGGGAGAGGACGAGACCCAGTACTTC. Protein: CASRSGEDETQYF. The chain uses TRBV9 and TRBJ2-5; possibly TRBD2 for D (6 bases). V was cut by 7 bases and J by 5 bases, with 15 bases left in between. The CDR3 extends over 13 amino acids. The germline V gene has CDR1 SGDLS and CDR2 YYNGEE.

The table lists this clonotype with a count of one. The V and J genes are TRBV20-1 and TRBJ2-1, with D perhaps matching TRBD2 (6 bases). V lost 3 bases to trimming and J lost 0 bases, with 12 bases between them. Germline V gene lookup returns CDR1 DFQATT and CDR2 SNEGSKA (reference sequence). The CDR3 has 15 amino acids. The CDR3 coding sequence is TGCAGTGCTAGGGGGGACTTTAGCTCCTACAATGAGCAGTTCTTC. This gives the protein CSARGDFSSYNEQFF.

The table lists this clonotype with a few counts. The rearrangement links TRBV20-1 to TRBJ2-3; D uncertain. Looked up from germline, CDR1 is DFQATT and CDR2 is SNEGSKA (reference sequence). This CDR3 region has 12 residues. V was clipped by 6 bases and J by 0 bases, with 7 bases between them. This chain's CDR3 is CSAEHSTDTQYF. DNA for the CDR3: TGCAGTGCGGAGCATAGCACAGATACGCAGTATTTT.

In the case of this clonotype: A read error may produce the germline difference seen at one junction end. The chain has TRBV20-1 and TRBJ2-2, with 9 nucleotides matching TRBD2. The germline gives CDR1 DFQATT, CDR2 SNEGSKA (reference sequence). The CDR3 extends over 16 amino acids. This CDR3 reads CCARPFSGSPKGELFF. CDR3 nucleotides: TGCTGTGCTCGGCCCTTTAGCGGGAGTCCTAAAGGGGAGCTGTTTTTT.

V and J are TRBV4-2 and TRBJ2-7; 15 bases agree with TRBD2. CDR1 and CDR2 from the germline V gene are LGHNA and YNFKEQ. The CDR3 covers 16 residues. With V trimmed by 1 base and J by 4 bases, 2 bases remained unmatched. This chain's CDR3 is CASSQGGLAGGYEQYF. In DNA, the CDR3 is TGTGCCAGCAGCCAAGGGGGACTAGCGGGAGGATACGAGCAGTACTTC.

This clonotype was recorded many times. The CDR3 bases are TGTGCCAGCAGGGGGGGGACAGGCCTCTCTGGAAACACCATATATTTT. Translating gives CASRGGTGLSGNTIYF. The rearrangement links TRBV12-3 or TRBV12-4 to TRBJ1-3; 8 nucleotides agree with TRBD1. V trimming: 6 bases; J trimming: 0 bases; junction bases outside the gene matches: 7. There are 16 residues in the CDR3.

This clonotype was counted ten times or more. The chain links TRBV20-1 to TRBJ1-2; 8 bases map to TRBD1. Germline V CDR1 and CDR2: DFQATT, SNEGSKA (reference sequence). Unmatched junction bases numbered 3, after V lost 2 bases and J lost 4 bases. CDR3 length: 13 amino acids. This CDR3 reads CSARQGASYGYTF. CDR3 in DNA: TGCAGTGCTAGACAGGGGGCGAGCTATGGCTACACCTTC.

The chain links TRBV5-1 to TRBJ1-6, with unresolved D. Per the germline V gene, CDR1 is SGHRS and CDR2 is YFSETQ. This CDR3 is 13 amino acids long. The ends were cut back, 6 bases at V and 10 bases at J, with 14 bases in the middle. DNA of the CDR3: TGCGCCAGCACAACGGACCCGAGATCACCCCTCCACTTT. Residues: CASTTDPRSPLHF.

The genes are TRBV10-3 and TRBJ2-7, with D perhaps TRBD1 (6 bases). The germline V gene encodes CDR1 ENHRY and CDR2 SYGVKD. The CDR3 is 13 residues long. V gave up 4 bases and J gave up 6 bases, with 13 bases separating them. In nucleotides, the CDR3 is TGTGCCATCAGTGGCGCGACAGGAACCGAGCAGTACTTC. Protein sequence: CAISGATGTEQYF.

CDR3 sequence: CASQKGLTEQFF. For the CDR3, the DNA is TGTGCCAGCCAAAAGGGTTTGACGGAGCAGTTCTTC. The chain combines TRBV6-2 or TRBV6-3 with TRBJ2-1; no clear D gene. Germline-derived CDR1 and CDR2 are MNHEY and SVGEGT. The CDR3 totals 12 residues. V lost 8 bases and J 10 bases, leaving 15 bases between the germline ends.

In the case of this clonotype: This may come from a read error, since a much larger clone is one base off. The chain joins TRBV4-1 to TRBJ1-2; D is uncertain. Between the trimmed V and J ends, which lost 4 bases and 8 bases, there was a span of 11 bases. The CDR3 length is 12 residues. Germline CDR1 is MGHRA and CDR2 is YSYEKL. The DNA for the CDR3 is TGCGCCAGCAGCCGGCCTGGGGAGGGCTACACCTTC. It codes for CASSRPGEGYTF.

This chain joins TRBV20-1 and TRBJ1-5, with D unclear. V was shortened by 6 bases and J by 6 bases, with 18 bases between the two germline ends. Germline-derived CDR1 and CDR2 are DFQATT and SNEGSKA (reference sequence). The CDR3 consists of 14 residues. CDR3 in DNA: TGCAGTGCCCGAGCGCTTTACTCAGGTCAGCCCCAGCATTTT. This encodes CSARALYSGQPQHF.

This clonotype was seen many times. In DNA form, the CDR3 reads TGTGCCAGCAGCTCGCGGGGCGGCACAGATACGCAGTATTTT. Protein: CASSSRGGTDTQYF. The rearrangement joins TRBV5-5 to TRBJ2-3, with a weak D call TRBD2 (6 bases). CDR1 and CDR2 (germline): SGHKS, YYEKEE (reference sequence). This CDR3 comprises 14 residues. The V gene lost 3 bases and the J gene lost 1 base, with 9 bases spanning the gap. Drawing the rest from reference TRBV5-5 and TRBJ2-3, the complete variable domain is DAGVTQSPTHLIKTRGQQVTLRCSPISGHKSVSWYQQVLGQGPQFIFQYYEKEERGRGNFPDRFSARQFPNYSSELNVNALLLGDSALYLCASSSRGGTDTQYFGPGTRLTVL.

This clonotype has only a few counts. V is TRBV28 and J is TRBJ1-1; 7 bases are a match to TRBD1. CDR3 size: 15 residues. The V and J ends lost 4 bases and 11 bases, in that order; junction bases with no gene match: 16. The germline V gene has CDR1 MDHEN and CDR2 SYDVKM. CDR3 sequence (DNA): TGTGCCAGCAGTTCCCCCCCCGCAGGGGGAAGGGCGGCTTTCTTT. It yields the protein CASSSPPAGGRAAFF.

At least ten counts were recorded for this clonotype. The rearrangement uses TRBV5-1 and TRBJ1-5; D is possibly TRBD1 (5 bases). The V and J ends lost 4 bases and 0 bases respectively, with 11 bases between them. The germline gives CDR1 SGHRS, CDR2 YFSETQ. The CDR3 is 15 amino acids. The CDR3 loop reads CASSRMGDSNQPQHF. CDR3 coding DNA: TGCGCCAGCAGCCGTATGGGGGATAGCAATCAGCCCCAGCATTTT. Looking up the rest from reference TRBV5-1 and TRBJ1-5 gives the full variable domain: KAGVTQTPRYLIKTRGQQVTLSCSPISGHRSVSWYQQTPGQGLQFLFEYFSETQRNKGNFPGRFSGRQFSNSRSEMNVSTLELGDSALYLCASSRMGDSNQPQHFGDGTRLSIL.

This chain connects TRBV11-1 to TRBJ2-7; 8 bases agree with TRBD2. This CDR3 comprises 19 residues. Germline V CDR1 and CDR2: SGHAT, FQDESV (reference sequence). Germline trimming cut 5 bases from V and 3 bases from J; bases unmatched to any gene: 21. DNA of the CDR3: TGTGCCAGCAGCCCCCGCCAGGGGAGCGGGAGCACTAGGATCTACGAGCAGTACTTC. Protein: CASSPRQGSGSTRIYEQYF.

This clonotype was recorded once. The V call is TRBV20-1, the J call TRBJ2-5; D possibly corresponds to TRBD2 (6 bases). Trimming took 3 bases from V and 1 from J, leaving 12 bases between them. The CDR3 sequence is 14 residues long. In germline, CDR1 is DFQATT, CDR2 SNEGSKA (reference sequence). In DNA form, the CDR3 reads TGCAGTGCTAGCCGTCGGGGGACCCAAGAGACCCAGTACTTC. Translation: CSASRRGTQETQYF.

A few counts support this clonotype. In nucleotides, the CDR3 is TGTGCCAGCAGTCGCCTCCGACAGGCCGATCCTAAAGGTGGCTACACCTTC. Translated: CASSRLRQADPKGGYTF. The chain recombines TRBV27 with TRBJ1-2; weak D call: TRBD1 (6 bases). The CDR3 consists of 17 residues. The germline V gene has CDR1 MNHEY and CDR2 SMNVEV (reference sequence). Trimming cost V 5 bases and J 7 bases, with 26 bases left between them.